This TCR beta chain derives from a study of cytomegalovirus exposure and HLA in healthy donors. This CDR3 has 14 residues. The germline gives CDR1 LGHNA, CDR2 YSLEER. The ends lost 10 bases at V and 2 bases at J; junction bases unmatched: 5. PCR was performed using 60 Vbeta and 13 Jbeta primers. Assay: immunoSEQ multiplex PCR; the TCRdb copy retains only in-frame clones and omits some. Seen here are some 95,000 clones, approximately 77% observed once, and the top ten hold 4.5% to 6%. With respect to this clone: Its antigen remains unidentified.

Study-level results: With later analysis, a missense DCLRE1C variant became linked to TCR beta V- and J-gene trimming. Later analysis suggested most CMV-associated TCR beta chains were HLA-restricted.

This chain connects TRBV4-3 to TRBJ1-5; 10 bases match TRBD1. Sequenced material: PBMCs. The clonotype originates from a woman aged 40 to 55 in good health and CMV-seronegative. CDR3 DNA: TGCGCCAACAGGGGGACAGGGGGCAATCAGCCCCAGCATTTT. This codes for CANRGTGGNQPQHF.